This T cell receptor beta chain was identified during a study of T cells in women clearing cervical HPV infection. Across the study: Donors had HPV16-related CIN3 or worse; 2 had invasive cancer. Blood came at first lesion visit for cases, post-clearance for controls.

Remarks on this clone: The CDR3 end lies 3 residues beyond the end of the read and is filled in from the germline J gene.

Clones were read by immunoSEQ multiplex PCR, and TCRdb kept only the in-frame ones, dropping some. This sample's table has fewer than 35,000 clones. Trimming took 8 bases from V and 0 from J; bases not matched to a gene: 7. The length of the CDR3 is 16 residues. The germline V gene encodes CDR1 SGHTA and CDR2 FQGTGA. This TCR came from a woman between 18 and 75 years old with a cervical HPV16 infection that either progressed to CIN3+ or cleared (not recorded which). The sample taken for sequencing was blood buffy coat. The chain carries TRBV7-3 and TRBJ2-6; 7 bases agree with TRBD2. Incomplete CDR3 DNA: TGTGCCAGCCATAACGGGGGGAGCTCTGGGGCCAACGTC. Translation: CASHNGGSSGANV. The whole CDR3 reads CASHNGGSSGANVLTF.